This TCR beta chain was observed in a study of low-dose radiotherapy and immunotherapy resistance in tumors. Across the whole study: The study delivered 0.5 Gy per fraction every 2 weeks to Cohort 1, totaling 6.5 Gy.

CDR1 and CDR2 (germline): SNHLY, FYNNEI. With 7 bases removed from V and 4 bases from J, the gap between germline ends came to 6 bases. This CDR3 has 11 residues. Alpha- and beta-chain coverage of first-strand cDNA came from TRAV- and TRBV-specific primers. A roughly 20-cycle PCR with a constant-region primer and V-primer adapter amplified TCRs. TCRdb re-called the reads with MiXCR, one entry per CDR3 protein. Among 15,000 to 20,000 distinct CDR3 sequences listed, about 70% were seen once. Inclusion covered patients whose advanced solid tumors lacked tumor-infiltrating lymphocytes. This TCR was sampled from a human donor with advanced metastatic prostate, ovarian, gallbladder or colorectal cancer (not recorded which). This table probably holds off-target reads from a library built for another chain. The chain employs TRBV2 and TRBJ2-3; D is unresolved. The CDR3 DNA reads TGTGCCAGCACGAAATCAGATACGCAGTATTTT. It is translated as CASTKSDTQYF.